Sequencing of this T cell receptor beta chain was carried out in a study of blood T cell repertoires in COVID-19. The overall study: Researchers got acute and convalescent COVID-19 samples from the United States, Italy and Spain. From T cells, B-cell-depleted T cells, or PBMCs came the material, which was cDNA or gDNA.

In the authors' workflow: By means of reference gene primer amplification, nucleated cell counts were estimated. TCRdb's copy holds only in-frame clones and misses some; the assay was immunoSEQ multiplex PCR. V and J calls and clone size follow that table, whereas D and trimming were derived from the DNA. The top ten hold 3% of the sample, which has 200,000 to 250,000 clones, around 86% seen once. V shed 5 bases and J shed 3 bases, with 10 bases lying between them. Looked up from germline, CDR1 is SEHNR and CDR2 is FQNEAQ (reference sequence). There are 13 residues in the CDR3. J is TRBJ1-2 and V is TRBV7-9, with D unresolved. This receptor was identified in a woman aged 25 to 39 who had recovered from COVID-19. Sequencing input: peripheral blood. The CDR3 DNA reads as TGTGCCAGCAGCCCCCGACGGGACTATGGCTACACCTTC. Protein product: CASSPRRDYGYTF.